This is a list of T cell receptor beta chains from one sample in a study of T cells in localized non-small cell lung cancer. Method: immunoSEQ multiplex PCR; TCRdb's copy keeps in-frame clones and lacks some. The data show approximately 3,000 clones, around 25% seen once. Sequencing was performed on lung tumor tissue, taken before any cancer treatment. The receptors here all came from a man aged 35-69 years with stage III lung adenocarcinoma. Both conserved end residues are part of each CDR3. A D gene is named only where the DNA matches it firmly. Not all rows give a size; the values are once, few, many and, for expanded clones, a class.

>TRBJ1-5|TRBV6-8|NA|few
TGTGCCAGCAGTGATCGAGGTCGGGGGCTTTATAGCAATCAGCCCCAGCATTTT
CASSDRGRGLYSNQPQHF
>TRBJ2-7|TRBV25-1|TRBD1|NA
TGTGCCAGCAGTGGGACGGACAGGGGGTCGTACGAGCAGTACTTC
CASSGTDRGSYEQYF
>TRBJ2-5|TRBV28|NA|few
TGTGCCAGCAGTGTAGCTCTAGGGGATGAGACCCAGTACTTC
CASSVALGDETQYF
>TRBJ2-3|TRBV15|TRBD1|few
TGTGCCACCAGCAGGGACAGGGCTAGCACAGATACGCAGTATTTT
CATSRDRASTDTQYF
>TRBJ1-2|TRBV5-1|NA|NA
TGCGCCAGCAGCCCGGGACAATCAGCCTGGGGGTATGGCTACACCTTC
CASSPGQSAWGYGYTF
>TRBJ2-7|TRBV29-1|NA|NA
TGCAGCGTTGAACTTGACAGCTACGAGCAGTACTTC
CSVELDSYEQYF
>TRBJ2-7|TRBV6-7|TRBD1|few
TGTGCCAGCACCAGACAGGGCGAGCAGTACTTC
CASTRQGEQYF
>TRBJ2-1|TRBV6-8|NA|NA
TGTGCCAGCAGTTACGGCGGCCAAGCGGGTAATGAGCAGTTCTTC
CASSYGGQAGNEQFF
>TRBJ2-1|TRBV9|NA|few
TGTGCCAGCAGCGTAGTTGAAGGGAGTGGCAATGAGCAGTTCTTC
CASSVVEGSGNEQFF
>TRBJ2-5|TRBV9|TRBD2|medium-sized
TGTGCCACTCTAGCGGGCGGGTACCAAGAGACCCAGTACTTC
CATLAGGYQETQYF
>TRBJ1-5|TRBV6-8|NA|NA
TGTGCCAGCAGGGGGAGGAGTCGGACAAATCAGCCCCAGCATTTT
CASRGRSRTNQPQHF
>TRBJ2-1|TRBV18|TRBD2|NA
TGTGCCAGCTCACCCCCCCCTAGCGGGGGGGCGAATGAGCAGTTCTTC
CASSPPPSGGANEQFF
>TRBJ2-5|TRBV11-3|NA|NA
TGTGCCAGCAGCCTTGGAGGGGGAGGAGAGACCCAGTACTTC
CASSLGGGGETQYF
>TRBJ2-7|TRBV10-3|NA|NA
TGTGCCATCAGAGGACAGAGCTCCTACGAGCAGTACTTC
CAIRGQSSYEQYF
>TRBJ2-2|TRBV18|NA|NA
TGTGCCAGCTCACCCGATCAGGGCCGGAACACCGGGGAGCTGTTTTTT
CASSPDQGRNTGELFF
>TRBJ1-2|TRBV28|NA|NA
TGTGCCAGCGGCCAGAGGGTGGGTAACTATGGCTACACCTTC
CASGQRVGNYGYTF
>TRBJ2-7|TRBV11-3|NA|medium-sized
TGTGCCAGCAGCCGACAGCGGACGGGGACAAGCGAGCAGTACTTC
CASSRQRTGTSEQYF
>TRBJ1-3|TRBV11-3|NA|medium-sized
TGTGCCAGCAGCTTGGGTCCAGGGGCTGGAAACACCATATATTTT
CASSLGPGAGNTIYF
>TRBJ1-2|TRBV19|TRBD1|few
TGTGCCAGTAGTCCGCAGGGGGTTGGCTACACCTTC
CASSPQGVGYTF
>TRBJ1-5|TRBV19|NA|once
TGTGCCAGTAGTATTTTGGCAGGCGATCTTCATAGCAATCAGCCCCAGCATTTT
CASSILAGDLHSNQPQHF
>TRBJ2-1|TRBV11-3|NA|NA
TGTGCCAGCAGCCCCTCACGGGGACGGGGCTCCTACAATGAGCAGTTCTTC
CASSPSRGRGSYNEQFF
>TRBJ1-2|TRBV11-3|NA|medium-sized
TGTGCCAGCAGCCCATTAGACAGGTCCCACTATGGCTACACCTTC
CASSPLDRSHYGYTF
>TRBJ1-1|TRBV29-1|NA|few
TGCAGCGCGGATAACTCAACAAGAAACACTGAAGCTTTCTTT
CSADNSTRNTEAFF
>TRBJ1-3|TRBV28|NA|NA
TGTGCCAGCAGTTTAATGGCAGGCCGCTCTGGAAACACCATATATTTT
CASSLMAGRSGNTIYF
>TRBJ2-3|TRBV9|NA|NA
TGTGCCAGCAGTGATTTTGGGGGAAGAGATACGCAGTATTTT
CASSDFGGRDTQYF
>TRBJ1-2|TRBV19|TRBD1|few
TGTGCCAGCACACAGACAGGGGAGAACTATGGCTACACCTTC
CASTQTGENYGYTF
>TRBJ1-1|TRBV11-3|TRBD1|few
TGTGCCAGCACCTTATCGGCCACAGGGGGCACTGAAGCTTTCTTT
CASTLSATGGTEAFF
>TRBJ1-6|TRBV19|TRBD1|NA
TGTGCCAGTAGTACCCTGGACAGGGAGAATTCACCCCTCCACTTT
CASSTLDRENSPLHF
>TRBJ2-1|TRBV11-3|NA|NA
TGTGCCAGCAGCGGGCCGGGGGTTTTGGCATACAATGAGCAGTTCTTC
CASSGPGVLAYNEQFF
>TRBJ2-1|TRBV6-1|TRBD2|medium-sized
TGTGCCAGCAGTGAAGGACTAGCGGGGGGGTACAATGAGCAGTTCTTC
CASSEGLAGGYNEQFF